Shown below are 26 T cell receptor beta chains from a single sample sequenced in a study of blood T cell repertoires in COVID-19. Assay: immunoSEQ multiplex PCR; the TCRdb copy retains only in-frame clones and omits some. The data hold under 250,000 clones, with approximately 80% observed a single time. Material for sequencing was peripheral blood. The receptors stem from a woman between 65 and 79 years old with acute or convalescent COVID-19.

This chain links TRBV4-2 with TRBJ1-5; perhaps TRBD1 as D (6 bases). CDR3 length equals 15 residues. Germline CDR1 reads LGHNA; CDR2 reads YNFKEQ. The germline V and J ends were trimmed by 6 bases and 1 base, with 13 bases remaining between them. CDR3 in DNA: TGTGCCAGCAGTAAAGGGGGAGGGAGCAATCAGCCCCAGCATTTT. Protein: CASSKGGGSNQPQHF.

The V gene is TRBV28, the J gene TRBJ1-3; D gene ambiguous. Trimming cost V 5 bases and J 0 bases, with 11 bases left between them. The CDR3 contains 15 residues. Looked up from germline, CDR1 is MDHEN and CDR2 is SYDVKM. This CDR3 reads CASSPGLLSGNTIYF. The CDR3 coding sequence is TGTGCCAGCAGTCCGGGTCTTCTCTCTGGAAACACCATATATTTT.

This clone was detected only a few times. The chain combines TRBV20-1 with TRBJ1-6, with 7 bases aligning to TRBD1. CDR1 and CDR2 (germline): DFQATT, SNEGSKA (reference sequence). This CDR3 comprises 14 residues. Trimming removed 3 bases from V and 14 bases from J; junction bases left unmatched: 13. CDR3 region: CSASRQGNGLTLHF. The CDR3 DNA follows: TGCAGTGCTAGTCGACAGGGTAATGGACTCACCCTCCACTTT.

CDR3 in amino acids: CASSYQGAQETQYF. CDR3 nucleotides: TGTGCCAGCAGTTACCAGGGGGCCCAAGAGACCCAGTACTTC. V and J are TRBV6-5 and TRBJ2-5, with 8 bases fitting TRBD1. The CDR3 totals 14 residues. Germline CDR1 MNHEY, CDR2 SVGAGI. The V gene end was trimmed by 2 bases and the J gene end by 1 base; junction bases not matched to a gene: 0.

This chain connects TRBV12-3 or TRBV12-4 to TRBJ2-7, with TRBD2 matching 9 bases. This CDR3 region has 12 residues. V was pared by 7 bases and J by 9 bases, with 7 bases of the junction left unmatched. CDR3: CASTISGGGQYF. The CDR3 nucleotides are TGTGCCAGCACCATTAGCGGGGGAGGGCAGTACTTC.

V and J are TRBV2 and TRBJ1-2; 8 bases are a match to TRBD1. CDR3 length: 13 residues. V lost 2 bases and J lost 8; bases outside the gene matches: 4. Germline V gene lookup returns CDR1 SNHLY and CDR2 FYNNEI. DNA of the CDR3: TGTGCCAGCAGTGAAACAGGGGGGAGCGGCTACACCTTC. Its protein product is CASSETGGSGYTF.

The CDR3 region is CASSAGRGQYSNQPQHF. The CDR3 DNA follows: TGTGCCAGCAGTGCCGGCAGAGGACAATATAGCAATCAGCCCCAGCATTTT. The gene calls are TRBV6-1 and TRBJ1-5; D is possibly TRBD1 (5 bases). V was trimmed by 4 bases and J by 0 bases, leaving 16 bases between them. The CDR3 has 17 amino acids. CDR1 is MNHNS and CDR2 is SASEGT in the germline V gene.

The chain couples TRBV5-1 to TRBJ2-1; D ambiguous. This CDR3 spans 12 amino acids. V was shortened by 4 bases and J by 5 bases, with 7 bases between the two germline ends. CDR1 SGHRS and CDR2 YFSETQ come from the germline V gene. CDR3 loop: CASSPENNEQFF. CDR3 DNA: TGCGCCAGCAGCCCGGAGAACAATGAGCAGTTCTTC. Full variable domain (rest looked up from reference TRBV5-1 and TRBJ2-1): KAGVTQTPRYLIKTRGQQVTLSCSPISGHRSVSWYQQTPGQGLQFLFEYFSETQRNKGNFPGRFSGRQFSNSRSEMNVSTLELGDSALYLCASSPENNEQFFGPGTRLTVL.

The gene calls are TRBV18 and TRBJ2-5; TRBD1 matches 7 bases. This CDR3 contains 14 residues. V dropped 3 bases and J dropped 2; count of bases not matched to a gene: 3. Germline CDR1 and CDR2: KGHSH and LQKENI. CDR3: CASSPGTAQETQYF. CDR3 nucleotides: TGTGCCAGCTCACCCGGGACAGCGCAAGAGACCCAGTACTTC.

The rearrangement joins TRBV2 to TRBJ1-2; D unresolved. Germline V gene data show CDR1 as SNHLY and CDR2 as FYNNEI. V was pared by 7 bases and J by 4 bases, with 13 bases between. The CDR3 sequence is 13 residues long. The CDR3 here is CASTGLLGYGYTF. Here the CDR3 DNA reads TGTGCCAGCACCGGACTGCTAGGCTATGGCTACACCTTC. Complete variable domain (other parts from reference TRBV2 and TRBJ1-2): EPEVTQTPSHQVTQMGQEVILRCVPISNHLYFYWYRQILGQKVEFLVSFYNNEISEKSEIFDDQFSVERPDGSNFTLKIRSTKLEDSAMYFCASTGLLGYGYTFGSGTRLTVV.

The chain carries TRBV30 and TRBJ1-2; 7 bases align to TRBD1. With 5 bases clipped from V and 5 bases from J, the junction kept 8 bases outside the gene matches. CDR3 length: 13 amino acids. Per the germline V gene, CDR1 is GTSNPN and CDR2 is SVGIG (reference sequence). CDR3 region: CAWELTGNYGYTF. CDR3 DNA: TGTGCCTGGGAGCTGACAGGGAATTATGGCTACACCTTC.

This rearrangement joins TRBV6-2 or TRBV6-3 to TRBJ2-1; no reliable D call. There are 12 residues in the CDR3. Trimming took 2 bases from V and 15 from J, leaving 14 bases between them. Germline CDR1 MNHEY, CDR2 SVGEGT. The CDR3 bases are TGTGCCAGCAGTTACGCTGCAGGTGTCCTGTTCTTC. It specifies CASSYAAGVLFF.

The V call is TRBV5-8, the J call TRBJ1-5; D perhaps matches TRBD1 (6 bases). The germline V gene encodes CDR1 SGHTS and CDR2 YDEGEE. The germline V and J ends were trimmed by 1 base and 7 bases, with 9 bases remaining between them. This CDR3 spans 13 amino acids. This CDR3 reads CASSLQGSQPQHF. The DNA for the CDR3 is TGTGCCAGCAGCTTGCAGGGGTCCCAGCCCCAGCATTTT.

The V and J genes are TRBV7-9 and TRBJ2-2, with 8 bases identical to TRBD2. After removal of 4 bases from V and 0 bases from J, the junction contained 4 bases not matched to a gene. CDR3 length equals 16 residues. The V gene's germline CDR1 is SEHNR and CDR2 FQNEAQ (reference sequence). The CDR3 protein is CASSSGGGTNTGELFF. In DNA, the CDR3 is TGTGCCAGCAGCTCGGGAGGGGGTACGAACACCGGGGAGCTGTTTTTT.

The V gene is TRBV5-1, the J gene TRBJ1-3; the match to TRBD1 covers 7 bases. The CDR3 totals 14 residues. In germline, CDR1 is SGHRS, CDR2 YFSETQ. The V segment lost 4 bases and the J segment 4 bases; nucleotides outside the gene matches: 5. CDR3 protein: CASSQTGNGNTIYF. The CDR3 DNA reads as TGCGCCAGCAGCCAGACAGGGAACGGAAACACCATATATTTT.

The chain couples TRBV5-6 to TRBJ2-3; D is possibly TRBD2 (5 bases). The length of the CDR3 is 13 residues. Trimming shortened V by 2 bases and J by 6 bases, and 10 bases separated the two germline ends. CDR1 is SGHDT, CDR2 YYEEEE, per germline. The chain's CDR3 is CASSFSGGDTQYF. Written as DNA, the CDR3 is TGTGCCAGCAGCTTCTCCGGCGGGGATACGCAGTATTTT.

The chain has TRBV6-6 and TRBJ2-5; 8 bases line up with TRBD1. J gave up 1 base and V 2 bases, and 6 bases lay outside the gene matches. This CDR3 is built from 16 residues. Looked up from germline, CDR1 is MNHNY and CDR2 is SVGAGI (reference sequence). CDR3 in amino acids: CASSYGDRGRQETQYF. The CDR3 DNA reads TGTGCCAGCAGTTACGGCGACAGGGGTCGCCAAGAGACCCAGTACTTC.

This clone was counted a few times. The chain has TRBV10-3 and TRBJ2-1, with 10 bases lining up with TRBD1. Trimming cost V 2 bases and J 8 bases; bases outside gene matches: 6. The CDR3 has 15 amino acids. The germline gives CDR1 ENHRY, CDR2 SYGVKD. CDR3: CAISETGTGVYEQFF. The CDR3 coding sequence is TGTGCCATCAGTGAGACCGGGACAGGGGTTTATGAGCAGTTCTTC.

This clone was seen only once. The chain is built from TRBV3-1 (or the pseudogene TRBV3-2) and TRBJ2-7; D may be TRBD1 (6 bases). V shed 4 bases and J shed 0 bases, with 10 bases lying between them. The CDR3 runs 14 residues. Germline V gene data show CDR1 as LGHDT and CDR2 as YNNKEL (reference sequence). In DNA form, the CDR3 reads TGTGCCAGCAGCCGACAGGTTTTCTCCTACGAGCAGTACTTC. This encodes CASSRQVFSYEQYF.

This clone was seen a handful of times. V is TRBV5-1 and J is TRBJ1-6; no clear D. This CDR3 comprises 15 residues. V lost 6 bases and J 0 bases, leaving 10 bases between the germline ends. Germline V gene sequence: CDR1 SGHRS, CDR2 YFSETQ. CDR3 DNA sequence: TGCGCCAGCAAGCTTGAGAGCTCCTATAATTCACCCCTCCACTTT. Its protein product is CASKLESSYNSPLHF.

This clone was recorded at least ten times. The chain is built from TRBV3-1 (or the pseudogene TRBV3-2) and TRBJ1-6; D is unclear. This CDR3 contains 17 residues. V shed 0 bases and J shed 7 bases, with 16 bases lying between them. Germline CDR1 is LGHDT and CDR2 is YNNKEL (reference sequence). CDR3: CASSQDFSPGGNSPLHF. CDR3 nucleotide sequence: TGTGCCAGCAGCCAAGATTTTAGCCCCGGAGGGAATTCACCCCTCCACTTT.

This clone has at least ten counts. The gene calls are TRBV6-1 and TRBJ2-3; D is ambiguous. This CDR3 region has 14 residues. The germline gives CDR1 MNHNS, CDR2 SASEGT. The V gene lost 1 base and the J gene lost 4 bases, with 9 bases spanning the gap. CDR3 bases: TGTGCCAGCAGTGAAGTTCTAGTCCCAGATACGCAGTATTTT. It translates to CASSEVLVPDTQYF.

The chain has TRBV29-1 and TRBJ2-5; TRBD1 aligns across 9 bases. Germline loops: CDR1 SQVTM, CDR2 ANQGSEA. V lost 2 bases to trimming and J lost 5 bases; unmatched junction nucleotides: 6. The CDR3 is made up of 14 amino acids. CDR3 sequence reads: CSVESPGTGETQYF. The CDR3 region has the DNA TGCAGCGTTGAATCCCCGGGGACAGGGGAGACCCAGTACTTC.

The chain uses TRBV10-3 and TRBJ2-2; D is ambiguous. Germline V CDR1 and CDR2: ENHRY, SYGVKD. Trimming pared 3 bases from V and 0 bases from J, leaving 8 bases between. CDR3 length: 15 amino acids. The chain's CDR3 is CAISEAGANTGELFF. CDR3 nucleotide sequence: TGTGCCATCAGTGAAGCAGGCGCGAACACCGGGGAGCTGTTTTTT.

There are a few counts of this clone. The chain is built from TRBV2 and TRBJ1-1; 8 nucleotides match TRBD1. The germline V gene encodes CDR1 SNHLY and CDR2 FYNNEI. This CDR3 region has 14 residues. With V trimmed by 6 bases and J by 2 bases, 5 bases remained unmatched. The chain's CDR3 is CASRFDRGNTEAFF. The DNA for the CDR3 is TGTGCCAGCAGATTTGACAGGGGTAACACTGAAGCTTTCTTT.

This chain links TRBV11-2 with TRBJ2-5, with D hard to call. The germline CDR1 and CDR2 sequences are SGHAT and FQNNGV. Trimming shortened V by 6 bases and J by 3 bases, and 17 bases separated the two germline ends. The CDR3 length is 15 residues. The CDR3 sequence is CASSPNRGNKETQYF. For the CDR3, the DNA is TGTGCCAGCAGTCCGAATCGCGGCAACAAAGAGACCCAGTACTTC. Combining the CDR3 with reference TRBV11-2 and TRBJ2-5 gives the whole variable domain EAGVAQSPRYKIIEKRQSVAFWCNPISGHATLYWYQQILGQGPKLLIQFQNNGVVDDSQLPKDRFSAERLKGVDSTLKIQPAKLEDSAVYLCASSPNRGNKETQYFGPGTRLLVL.